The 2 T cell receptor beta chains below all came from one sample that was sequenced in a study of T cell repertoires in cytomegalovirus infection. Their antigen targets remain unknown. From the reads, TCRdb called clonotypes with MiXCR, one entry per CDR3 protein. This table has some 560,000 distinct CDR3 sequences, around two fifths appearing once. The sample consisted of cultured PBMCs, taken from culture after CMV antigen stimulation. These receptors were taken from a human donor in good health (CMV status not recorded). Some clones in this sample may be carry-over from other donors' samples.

The CDR3 loop is CAIVASRANTEAFF. The CDR3 DNA is TGTGCCATTGTCGCAAGCAGGGCGAACACTGAAGCTTTCTTT. This chain connects TRBV7-9 to TRBJ1-1, with D possibly being TRBD1 (5 bases). Germline assignment: CDR1 SEHNR and CDR2 FQNEAQ (reference sequence). V lost 10 bases to trimming and J lost 1 base, with 16 bases between them. There are 14 residues in the CDR3.

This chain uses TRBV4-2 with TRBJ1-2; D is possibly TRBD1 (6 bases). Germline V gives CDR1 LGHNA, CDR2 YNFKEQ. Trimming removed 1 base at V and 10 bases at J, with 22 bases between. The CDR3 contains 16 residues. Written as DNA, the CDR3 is TGTGCCAGCAGCCAAGCCCCGGGAGGGGGGGCCGCTGACTACACCTTC. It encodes CASSQAPGGGAADYTF.